A single sample is the source of the 10 T cell receptor beta chains below, sequenced in a study of blood T cell repertoires in COVID-19. TCRdb keeps only in-frame clones here, not all; method: immunoSEQ multiplex PCR. The data contain about 320,000 clones, more than 70% of them singletons. Sequencing used peripheral blood. The source is a woman between 50 and 59 years old with acute or convalescent COVID-19.

The chain joins TRBV9 to TRBJ2-2, with 12 nucleotides matching TRBD2. The V gene's germline CDR1 is SGDLS and CDR2 YYNGEE. CDR3 length: 17 residues. J gave up 3 bases and V 7 bases, and 10 bases lay outside the gene matches. CDR3 region: CASGLRTSGIHTGELFF. CDR3 in DNA: TGTGCCAGCGGACTTCGGACTAGCGGGATCCACACCGGGGAGCTGTTTTTT.

The V and J genes are TRBV5-1 and TRBJ1-4; 11 nucleotides match TRBD1. Per germline, CDR1 SGHRS and CDR2 YFSETQ. Trimming removed 4 bases from V and 7 bases from J; junction bases left unmatched: 3. The CDR3 totals 14 residues. CDR3 region: CASSGGTGGEKLFF. The CDR3 bases are TGCGCCAGCAGCGGCGGGACAGGGGGTGAAAAACTGTTTTTT. The whole variable domain, filled in from reference TRBV5-1 and TRBJ1-4, reads KAGVTQTPRYLIKTRGQQVTLSCSPISGHRSVSWYQQTPGQGLQFLFEYFSETQRNKGNFPGRFSGRQFSNSRSEMNVSTLELGDSALYLCASSGGTGGEKLFFGSGTQLSVL.

The rearrangement uses TRBV10-3 and TRBJ2-1; 15 positions agree with TRBD2. The length of the CDR3 is 18 residues. The V and J ends lost 0 bases and 4 bases, in that order; junction bases with no gene match: 4. Germline V gene data show CDR1 as ENHRY and CDR2 as SYGVKD. The CDR3 DNA reads TGTGCCATCAGTGAGTCTGGGACTAGCGGGGGGTCGTACAATGAGCAGTTCTTC. It is translated as CAISESGTSGGSYNEQFF.

The rearrangement joins TRBV4-1 to TRBJ1-5; tentatively, D is TRBD1 (5 bases). Germline CDR1 is MGHRA and CDR2 is YSYEKL. The CDR3 runs 18 residues. The germline V and J ends were trimmed by 1 base and 1 base, with 17 bases remaining between them. The CDR3: CASSQGAGQSRSNQPQHF. CDR3 sequence (DNA): TGCGCCAGCAGCCAAGGGGCAGGGCAATCTCGGAGCAATCAGCCCCAGCATTTT.

The chain uses TRBV11-3 and TRBJ2-7; TRBD2 might be the D (6 bases). CDR1 is SGHNT and CDR2 is YENEEA in the germline V gene. Trimming left V 0 bases short and J 6 bases short, with 12 bases between. The CDR3 extends over 14 amino acids. CDR3 sequence (DNA): TGTGCCAGCAGCTTAGAAGGAGGGGATTCCGAGCAGTACTTC. Its protein is CASSLEGGDSEQYF.

This clone turned up a few times. The chain combines TRBV19 with TRBJ1-1; 9 bases are shared with TRBD1. The CDR3 spans 17 residues. In germline, CDR1 is LNHDA, CDR2 SQIVND (reference sequence). V shed 6 bases, J shed 3 bases, and the junction held 14 bases outside the gene matches. The chain's CDR3 is CASSKQGASTRDTEAFF. CDR3 nucleotide sequence: TGTGCCAGTAGCAAACAGGGGGCGTCGACTCGGGACACTGAAGCTTTCTTT.

The V gene is TRBV7-2, the J gene TRBJ2-5; TRBD2 is a possible D gene (5 bases). The CDR3 sequence is 15 residues long. Per the germline V gene, CDR1 is SGHTA and CDR2 is FQGNSA. Between the trimmed V and J ends, which lost 2 bases and 2 bases, there was a span of 12 bases. The CDR3 DNA reads as TGTGCCAGCAGCTTATTTCGAACTAGTCAAGAGACCCAGTACTTC. Amino acids: CASSLFRTSQETQYF. Full variable domain (outside the CDR3, taken from reference TRBV7-2 and TRBJ2-5): GAGVSQSPSNKVTEKGKDVELRCDPISGHTALYWYRQSLGQGLEFLIYFQGNSAPDKSGLPSDRFSAERTGGSVSTLTIQRTQQEDSAVYLCASSLFRTSQETQYFGPGTRLLVL.

The chain couples TRBV4-3 to TRBJ2-7, with D unresolved. The CDR3 loop spans 14 amino acids. Germline values: CDR1 LGHNA, CDR2 YSLEER. Trimming removed 4 bases from V and 3 bases from J, with 13 bases in between. CDR3 protein: CASSRRVDHYEQYF. The CDR3 nucleotides are TGCGCCAGCAGCCGCCGGGTGGATCACTACGAGCAGTACTTC.

The chain joins TRBV5-1 to TRBJ2-5; 10 bases align to TRBD1. Per germline, CDR1 SGHRS and CDR2 YFSETQ. The length of the CDR3 is 15 residues. The junction had 3 bases not matched to a gene; V was cut back by 4 bases and J by 0 bases. This CDR3 reads CASSAGQGNQETQYF. DNA for the CDR3: TGCGCCAGCAGCGCGGGACAGGGGAACCAAGAGACCCAGTACTTC.

This chain connects TRBV4-2 to TRBJ2-1; 7 positions match TRBD2. The CDR3 length is 15 residues. V was clipped by 3 bases and J by 10 bases; unmatched bases: 12. In germline, CDR1 is LGHNA, CDR2 YNFKEQ. CDR3 bases: TGTGCCAGCAGCCACTCTAGCGGAATCAAAGGGGAGCAGTTCTTC. Translated: CASSHSSGIKGEQFF.